This is a list of T cell receptor beta chains from one sample in a study of blood T cells in healthy people across ages. A single record per CDR3 protein comes from TCRdb applying MiXCR to the 5' RACE reads. The profile shows under 1,100,000 distinct CDR3 sequences, under 30% of them singletons. The data also belong to a second study, concerning T cells of mothers and their children.

Material for sequencing was blood. The receptors were sampled from a girl aged 2 to 10 in good health. Each CDR3 is given with its conserved first and last residue. D genes are given only for firm matches. Some rows have no size entry. The others give once, few or many, or a class for an expanded clone.

d_gene: TRBD2
v_gene: TRBV20-1
j_gene: TRBJ2-5
abundance: few
CDR3aa: CSATSGRAREQYF
CDR3nt: TGCAGTGCCACAAGCGGGAGGGCCCGGGAGCAGTACTTC

d_gene: -
v_gene: TRBV29-1
j_gene: TRBJ2-5
abundance: few
CDR3aa: CSVGKGKETQYF
CDR3nt: TGCAGCGTTGGCAAGGGGAAAGAGACCCAGTACTTC

d_gene: -
v_gene: TRBV12-3/TRBV12-4
j_gene: TRBJ2-5
abundance: few
CDR3aa: CASSPARSLKETQYF
CDR3nt: TGTGCCAGCAGTCCCGCTAGAAGTCTTAAAGAGACCCAGTACTTC

d_gene: -
v_gene: TRBV27
j_gene: TRBJ2-1
abundance: -
CDR3aa: CASSPLGTEQFF
CDR3nt: TGTGCCAGCAGCCCTCTAGGGACTGAGCAGTTCTTC

d_gene: TRBD1
v_gene: TRBV5-1
j_gene: TRBJ2-2
abundance: -
CDR3aa: CAGVGTGELTGELFF
CDR3nt: TGCGCCGGCGTCGGGACAGGGGAATTAACCGGGGAGCTGTTTTTT

d_gene: TRBD1
v_gene: TRBV5-1
j_gene: TRBJ1-2
abundance: -
CDR3aa: CASAIPTTGDYGYTF
CDR3nt: TGCGCCAGCGCGATACCTACGACAGGGGACTATGGCTACACCTTC

d_gene: -
v_gene: TRBV29-1
j_gene: TRBJ1-2
abundance: -
CDR3aa: CSVVSRTANYGYTF
CDR3nt: TGCAGCGTTGTTTCAAGAACGGCGAACTATGGCTACACCTTC

d_gene: TRBD1
v_gene: TRBV20-1
j_gene: TRBJ1-1
abundance: -
CDR3aa: CSALTGVVTEAFF
CDR3nt: TGCAGTGCTTTGACAGGGGTAGTCACTGAAGCTTTCTTT

d_gene: -
v_gene: TRBV12-3/TRBV12-4
j_gene: TRBJ1-2
abundance: few
CDR3aa: CASSPSLSNYGYTF
CDR3nt: TGTGCCAGCAGTCCCTCACTTAGTAACTATGGCTACACCTTC

d_gene: TRBD2
v_gene: TRBV20-1
j_gene: TRBJ2-7
abundance: -
CDR3aa: CSVSLRGRSYEQYF
CDR3nt: TGCAGTGTCAGCCTCCGCGGGAGAAGCTACGAGCAGTACTTC

d_gene: TRBD1
v_gene: TRBV10-1
j_gene: TRBJ2-3
abundance: few
CDR3aa: CASGTGWTDTQYF
CDR3nt: TGCGCCAGTGGGACAGGGTGGACAGATACGCAGTATTTT

d_gene: -
v_gene: TRBV2
j_gene: TRBJ2-5
abundance: -
CDR3aa: CASRQSEKTQYF
CDR3nt: TGTGCCAGCCGCCAATCGGAAAAAACCCAGTACTTC

d_gene: TRBD1
v_gene: TRBV7-6
j_gene: TRBJ1-1
abundance: few
CDR3aa: CASSPGTGGYMNTEAFF
CDR3nt: TGTGCCAGCAGCCCCGGCACAGGGGGGTACATGAACACTGAAGCTTTCTTT

d_gene: -
v_gene: TRBV27
j_gene: TRBJ2-3
abundance: few
CDR3aa: CASSMRSRLTDTQYF
CDR3nt: TGTGCCAGCAGTATGCGGTCCCGTCTCACAGATACGCAGTATTTT

d_gene: -
v_gene: TRBV10-1
j_gene: TRBJ2-3
abundance: -
CDR3aa: CASSDLEWTQYF
CDR3nt: TGCGCCAGCAGTGATTTGGAGTGGACGCAGTATTTT

d_gene: -
v_gene: TRBV7-3
j_gene: TRBJ2-1
abundance: few
CDR3aa: CASSLQGGRYNEQFF
CDR3nt: TGTGCCAGCAGCTTACAGGGGGGAAGGTACAATGAGCAGTTCTTC

d_gene: TRBD2
v_gene: TRBV11-2
j_gene: TRBJ2-1
abundance: few
CDR3aa: CASSLFSGGAYNEQFF
CDR3nt: TGTGCCAGCAGCTTATTTTCGGGGGGGGCTTACAATGAGCAGTTCTTC

d_gene: -
v_gene: TRBV7-9
j_gene: TRBJ1-2
abundance: -
CDR3aa: CASSDSSGANYGYTF
CDR3nt: TGTGCCAGCAGCGACAGCTCAGGAGCTAACTATGGCTACACCTTC

d_gene: -
v_gene: TRBV29-1
j_gene: TRBJ2-1
abundance: few
CDR3aa: CSGVETYYNEQFF
CDR3nt: TGCAGTGGTGTAGAAACTTACTACAATGAGCAGTTCTTC

d_gene: TRBD2
v_gene: TRBV6-6
j_gene: TRBJ2-1
abundance: -
CDR3aa: CASSPPGAAGVNEQFF
CDR3nt: TGTGCCAGCAGCCCGCCCGGAGCAGCGGGAGTGAATGAGCAGTTCTTC

d_gene: -
v_gene: TRBV5-4
j_gene: TRBJ2-5
abundance: -
CDR3aa: CASSSRQPLGETQYF
CDR3nt: TGTGCCAGCAGCTCCCGACAGCCCTTAGGGGAGACCCAGTACTTC

d_gene: -
v_gene: TRBV2
j_gene: TRBJ2-5
abundance: -
CDR3aa: CASGEKWGQRFF
CDR3nt: TGTGCCAGCGGGGAGAAATGGGGCCAGCGGTTCTTC

d_gene: -
v_gene: TRBV4-3
j_gene: TRBJ2-6
abundance: -
CDR3aa: CASSQGRGANVLTF
CDR3nt: TGCGCCAGCAGCCAAGGTCGGGGGGCCAACGTCCTGACTTTC

d_gene: TRBD1
v_gene: TRBV7-9
j_gene: TRBJ2-3
abundance: many
CDR3aa: CASSLELQGGDTQYF
CDR3nt: TGTGCCAGCAGCTTAGAACTCCAAGGGGGCGATACGCAGTATTTT

d_gene: -
v_gene: TRBV25-1
j_gene: TRBJ2-6
abundance: few
CDR3aa: CASSGRTGVSGANVLTF
CDR3nt: TGTGCCAGCAGTGGGAGGACCGGGGTCTCTGGGGCCAACGTCCTGACTTTC

d_gene: -
v_gene: TRBV7-3
j_gene: TRBJ2-1
abundance: few
CDR3aa: CASSSGPRGGYNEQFF
CDR3nt: TGTGCCAGCAGCTCGGGCCCTAGGGGGGGTTACAATGAGCAGTTCTTC

d_gene: TRBD2
v_gene: TRBV7-9
j_gene: TRBJ2-1
abundance: -
CDR3aa: CASSSTGTSEYNEQFF
CDR3nt: TGTGCCAGCAGCTCCACCGGGACTAGCGAGTACAATGAGCAGTTCTTC

d_gene: TRBD1
v_gene: TRBV28
j_gene: TRBJ2-7
abundance: -
CDR3aa: CASSIQGIREQYF
CDR3nt: TGTGCCAGCAGTATACAGGGGATTCGCGAGCAGTACTTC

d_gene: -
v_gene: TRBV28
j_gene: TRBJ1-5
abundance: many
CDR3aa: CASSFNQPQHF
CDR3nt: TGTGCCAGCAGTTTTAATCAGCCCCAGCATTTT

d_gene: TRBD2
v_gene: TRBV10-3
j_gene: TRBJ2-7
abundance: -
CDR3aa: CAIRTSGSSVEQYF
CDR3nt: TGTGCCATCAGAACTAGCGGGAGTTCCGTCGAGCAGTACTTC

d_gene: TRBD2
v_gene: TRBV20-1
j_gene: TRBJ2-3
abundance: few
CDR3aa: CSARDSSGRRTDTQYF
CDR3nt: TGCAGTGCTAGAGACTCAAGCGGGAGAAGAACAGATACGCAGTATTTT

d_gene: -
v_gene: TRBV4-1
j_gene: TRBJ1-1
abundance: -
CDR3aa: CASSQVAGMNTGAFF
CDR3nt: TGCGCCAGCAGCCAAGTGGCAGGAATGAACACTGGAGCTTTCTTT

d_gene: -
v_gene: TRBV20-1
j_gene: TRBJ2-7
abundance: -
CDR3aa: CSASGARLQYF
CDR3nt: TGCAGTGCTAGCGGGGCGAGGCTGCAGTACTTC

d_gene: -
v_gene: TRBV5-1
j_gene: TRBJ1-4
abundance: few
CDR3aa: CASRSGSNEKLFF
CDR3nt: TGCGCCAGCAGATCCGGCAGTAATGAAAAACTGTTTTTT

d_gene: TRBD1
v_gene: TRBV20-1
j_gene: TRBJ1-1
abundance: few
CDR3aa: CSARGLDRATEAFF
CDR3nt: TGCAGTGCTAGAGGACTAGACAGGGCGACTGAAGCTTTCTTT

d_gene: -
v_gene: TRBV4-3
j_gene: TRBJ1-4
abundance: -
CDR3aa: CASSQDREGTLFF
CDR3nt: TGCGCCAGCAGCCAAGATCGGGAGGGTACCCTGTTTTTT

d_gene: -
v_gene: TRBV7-2
j_gene: TRBJ2-1
abundance: few
CDR3aa: CASSLAGYRESEQFF
CDR3nt: TGTGCCAGCAGCTTAGCGGGATACCGGGAAAGCGAGCAGTTCTTC

d_gene: -
v_gene: TRBV7-2
j_gene: TRBJ2-7
abundance: -
CDR3aa: CASSLDGQYEQYF
CDR3nt: TGTGCCAGCAGCTTAGACGGACAATACGAGCAGTACTTC

d_gene: -
v_gene: TRBV12-5
j_gene: TRBJ2-1
abundance: -
CDR3aa: CASGLPSRPQQFF
CDR3nt: TGTGCTAGTGGTTTGCCCTCACGGCCTCAGCAGTTCTTC

d_gene: -
v_gene: TRBV20-1
j_gene: TRBJ2-5
abundance: few
CDR3aa: CSAGGVGEETQYF
CDR3nt: TGCAGCGCCGGGGGAGTTGGTGAAGAGACCCAGTACTTC

d_gene: -
v_gene: TRBV28
j_gene: TRBJ2-3
abundance: -
CDR3aa: CASSLFFSLADTQYF
CDR3nt: TGTGCCAGCAGTTTATTTTTCTCCTTGGCAGATACGCAGTATTTT

d_gene: TRBD1
v_gene: TRBV28
j_gene: TRBJ2-1
abundance: -
CDR3aa: CASSSRGTANYNEQFF
CDR3nt: TGTGCCAGCAGTTCACGAGGGACAGCAAATTACAATGAGCAGTTCTTC

d_gene: -
v_gene: TRBV28
j_gene: TRBJ1-2
abundance: -
CDR3aa: CASSFKGGGYGYTF
CDR3nt: TGTGCCAGCAGTTTCAAGGGGGGGGGCTATGGCTACACCTTC

d_gene: -
v_gene: TRBV9
j_gene: TRBJ2-3
abundance: -
CDR3aa: CASSVGLGGTDTQYF
CDR3nt: TGTGCCAGCAGCGTCGGTCTAGGCGGCACAGATACGCAGTATTTT

d_gene: -
v_gene: TRBV28
j_gene: TRBJ2-5
abundance: few
CDR3aa: CASSRHGSLGETQYF
CDR3nt: TGTGCCAGCAGCCGACACGGTTCCCTGGGAGAGACCCAGTACTTC

d_gene: -
v_gene: TRBV5-6
j_gene: TRBJ2-5
abundance: -
CDR3aa: CASSLAGGIETQYF
CDR3nt: TGTGCCAGCAGCTTGGCCGGGGGTATAGAGACCCAGTACTTC

d_gene: -
v_gene: TRBV3-1
j_gene: TRBJ2-7
abundance: few
CDR3aa: CASSHLAEQYF
CDR3nt: TGTGCCAGCAGTCATCTAGCCGAGCAGTACTTC